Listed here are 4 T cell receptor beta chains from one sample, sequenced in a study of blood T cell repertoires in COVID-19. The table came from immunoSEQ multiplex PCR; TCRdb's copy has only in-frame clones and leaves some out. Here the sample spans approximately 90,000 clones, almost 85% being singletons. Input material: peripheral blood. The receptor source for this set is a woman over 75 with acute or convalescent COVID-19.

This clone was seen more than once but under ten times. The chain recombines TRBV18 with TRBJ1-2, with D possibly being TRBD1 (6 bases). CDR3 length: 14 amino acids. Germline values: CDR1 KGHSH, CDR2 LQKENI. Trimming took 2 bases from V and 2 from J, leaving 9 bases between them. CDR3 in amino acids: CASSPKTGNYGYTF. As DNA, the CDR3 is TGTGCCAGCTCACCAAAAACAGGGAACTATGGCTACACCTTC.

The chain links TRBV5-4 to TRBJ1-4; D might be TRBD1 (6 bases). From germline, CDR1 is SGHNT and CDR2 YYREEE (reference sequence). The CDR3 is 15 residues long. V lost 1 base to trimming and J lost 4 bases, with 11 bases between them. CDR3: CASSLNREYNEKLFF. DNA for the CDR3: TGTGCCAGCAGCTTGAACAGGGAATATAATGAAAAACTGTTTTTT.

For the CDR3, the DNA is TGTGCCAGCAGTCCCACAAGGCAAGGGGCCTCTGCTAACTATGGCTACACCTTC. It yields the protein CASSPTRQGASANYGYTF. J is TRBJ1-2 and V is TRBV25-1, with D perhaps TRBD1 (5 bases). CDR1 MGHDK and CDR2 SYGVNS come from the germline V gene. Trimming removed 5 bases at V and 0 bases at J, with 22 bases between. The CDR3 has 18 amino acids.

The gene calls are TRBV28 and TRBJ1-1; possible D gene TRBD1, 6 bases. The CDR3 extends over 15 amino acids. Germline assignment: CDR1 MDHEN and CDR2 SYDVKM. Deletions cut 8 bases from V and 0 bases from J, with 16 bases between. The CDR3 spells CASPPRAGVNTEAFF. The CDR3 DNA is TGTGCCAGCCCCCCCAGGGCAGGGGTGAACACTGAAGCTTTCTTT.